This T cell receptor beta chain was sequenced during a study of patients and donors after allogeneic stem cell transplantation. Germline CDR1 reads SGHNT; CDR2 reads YYREEE (reference sequence). With 5 bases clipped from V and 4 bases from J, the junction kept 7 bases outside the gene matches. The CDR3 loop spans 15 amino acids. In TCRdb, the RT-PCR reads were re-called with MiXCR into one record per CDR3 protein. The sample has approximately 90,000 distinct CDR3 sequences, 5% seen once; the top ten hold 2.6%. This clonotype originated in a human donor who was either an allogeneic HSCT recipient or a stem cell or donor lymphocyte infusion donor (not recorded which). It is not recorded whose cells these are; they may come from a transplant donor. V and J are TRBV5-4 and TRBJ2-3; TRBD1 matches 10 bases. The sample taken for sequencing was blood, either unsorted or a sorted T cell fraction (not recorded which). This CDR3 reads CASSYRQGAPDTQYF. The CDR3 nucleotides read TGTGCCAGCAGTTACCGACAGGGGGCCCCAGATACGCAGTATTTT. The variable domain in full, completed from reference TRBV5-4 and TRBJ2-3, reads ETGVTQSPTHLIKTRGQQVTLRCSSQSGHNTVSWYQQALGQGPQFIFQYYREEENGRGNFPPRFSGLQFPNYSSELNVNALELDDSALYLCASSYRQGAPDTQYFGPGTRLTVL.